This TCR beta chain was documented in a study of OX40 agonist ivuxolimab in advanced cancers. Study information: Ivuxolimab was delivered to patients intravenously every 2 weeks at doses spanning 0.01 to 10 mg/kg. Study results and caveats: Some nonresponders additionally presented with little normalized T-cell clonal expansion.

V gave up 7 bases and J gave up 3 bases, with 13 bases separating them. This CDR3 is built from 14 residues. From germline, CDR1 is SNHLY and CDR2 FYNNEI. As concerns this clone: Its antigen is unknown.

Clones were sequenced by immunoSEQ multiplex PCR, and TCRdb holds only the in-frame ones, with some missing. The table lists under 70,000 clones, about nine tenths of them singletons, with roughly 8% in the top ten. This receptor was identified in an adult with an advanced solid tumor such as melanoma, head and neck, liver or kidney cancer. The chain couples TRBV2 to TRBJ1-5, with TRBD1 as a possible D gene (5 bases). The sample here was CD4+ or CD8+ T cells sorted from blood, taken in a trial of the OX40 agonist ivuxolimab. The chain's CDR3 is CASTGFVINQPQHF. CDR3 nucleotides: TGTGCCAGCACAGGGTTTGTTATCAATCAGCCCCAGCATTTT.